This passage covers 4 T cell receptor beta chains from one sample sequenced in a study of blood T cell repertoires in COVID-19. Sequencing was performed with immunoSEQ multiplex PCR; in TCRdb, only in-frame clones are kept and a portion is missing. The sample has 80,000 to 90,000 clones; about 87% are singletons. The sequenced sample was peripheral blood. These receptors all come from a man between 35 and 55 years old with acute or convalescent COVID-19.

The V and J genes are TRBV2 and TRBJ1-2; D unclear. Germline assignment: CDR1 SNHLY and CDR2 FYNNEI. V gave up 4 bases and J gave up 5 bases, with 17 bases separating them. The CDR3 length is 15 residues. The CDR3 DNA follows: TGTGCCAGCAGTGCGGTCGGTTTGCCCCCATATGGCTACACCTTC. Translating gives CASSAVGLPPYGYTF.

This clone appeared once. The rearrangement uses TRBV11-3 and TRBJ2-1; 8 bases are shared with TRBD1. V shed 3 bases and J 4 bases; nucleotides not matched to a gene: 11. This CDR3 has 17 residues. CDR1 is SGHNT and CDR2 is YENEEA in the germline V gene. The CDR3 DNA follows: TGTGCCAGCAGCTTTAGGTTTGGGGGGACAGGTTACAATGAGCAGTTCTTC. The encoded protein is CASSFRFGGTGYNEQFF.

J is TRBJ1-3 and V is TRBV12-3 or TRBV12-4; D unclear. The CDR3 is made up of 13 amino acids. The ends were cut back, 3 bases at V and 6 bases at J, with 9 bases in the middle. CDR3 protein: CASSFLGENTIYF. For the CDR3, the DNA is TGTGCCAGCAGTTTTCTAGGCGAAAACACCATATATTTT.

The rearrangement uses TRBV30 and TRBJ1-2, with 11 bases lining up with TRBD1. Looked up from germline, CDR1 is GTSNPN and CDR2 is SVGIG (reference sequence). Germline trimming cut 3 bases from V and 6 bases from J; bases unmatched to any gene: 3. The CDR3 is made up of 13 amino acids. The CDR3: CAWSPGQGDGYTF. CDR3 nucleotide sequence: TGTGCCTGGAGCCCGGGACAGGGGGATGGCTACACCTTC.